This T cell receptor (beta chain) was found in a study of shared clonotypes between healthy human individuals. As for this clone: Antigen unknown.

CD4+ cells were split into CD45RA+ naive and CD45RA-negative memory subsets. V lost 10 bases to trimming and J lost 2 bases, with 15 bases between them. From germline, CDR1 is MNHEY and CDR2 SVGAGI. This CDR3 region has 13 residues. Profiling relied on immunoSEQ multiplex PCR, and the TCRdb table lists in-frame clones only, not all of them. The sample lists millions of clones; roughly 94% were seen once. Findings and caveats of the study: In a handful of donors, about 5% of naive CD4 clonotypes appeared in common. In general, naive subsets displayed greater estimated richness than memory subsets did. Apart from blood, nothing was sampled; tissue repertoires likely differ.

The sequence derives from a man between 18 and 35 years old in good health. Sequencing was performed on naive CD4+ T cells sorted from blood. Stated subset: CD45RA+ positively selected. This chain connects TRBV6-5 to TRBJ2-7; D tentatively fits TRBD1 or TRBD2 (5 bases each). The CDR3 loop reads CATTGAGTYEQYF. The CDR3 nucleotides are TGTGCCACCACCGGGGCCGGAACCTACGAGCAGTACTTC.